The 2 T cell receptor beta chains below come from one sample, sequenced in a study of T cell responses to AZD1222 COVID-19 vaccine. The repertoire was sequenced with immunoSEQ multiplex PCR; TCRdb's copy has only in-frame clones and lacks some. The sample records approximately 150,000 clones, approximately 86% being singletons. Sequenced here: peripheral blood, sampled 28 days after the second dose of the MenACWY control vaccine. These receptors all come from an adult who received the MenACWY meningococcal vaccine as a control.

The V call is TRBV4-3, the J call TRBJ2-6, with D perhaps TRBD2 (5 bases). The CDR3 runs to 18 residues. Germline V gene data show CDR1 as LGHNA and CDR2 as YSLEER. Trimming removed 2 bases from V and 1 base from J, with 15 bases in between. The CDR3 protein is CASSQFMTTGSGANVLTF. DNA of the CDR3: TGCGCCAGCAGCCAATTTATGACTACGGGGTCTGGGGCCAACGTCCTGACTTTC.

The CDR3 protein is CASKRDSPGPQHF. The CDR3 region has the DNA TGTGCCAGCAAACGGGACAGCCCTGGCCCCCAGCATTTT. This chain connects TRBV12-3 or TRBV12-4 to TRBJ1-5, with 7 bases lining up with TRBD1. The ends lost 7 bases at V and 10 bases at J; junction bases unmatched: 10. The CDR3 runs to 13 residues.